This T cell receptor beta chain was identified during a study of blood T cell repertoires in COVID-19. In the study overall: Acute-phase and convalescent COVID-19 samples originated in the United States, Italy and Spain. PBMCs, B-cell-depleted T cells, or T cells provided the cDNA or gDNA that made up the material.

The CDR3 has 14 residues. Looked up from germline, CDR1 is SGDLS and CDR2 is YYNGEE. Between the trimmed V and J ends, which lost 0 bases and 4 bases, there was a span of 11 bases. Methods used by the authors: The authors estimated nucleated cell counts from reference gene primer amplification. The method was immunoSEQ multiplex PCR; TCRdb's version includes in-frame clones alone and lacks a portion of them. D and trimming were read from the DNA, whereas the V and J calls and clone size are those reported in that table. Of about 250,000 clones listed, about 80% are singletons. The chain joins TRBV9 to TRBJ2-7; D possibly corresponds to TRBD1 (6 bases). Sequencing input: peripheral blood. The TCR sequence derives from an older man with acute or convalescent COVID-19. CDR3 sequence: CASSVGTGNYEQYF. For the CDR3, the DNA is TGTGCCAGCAGCGTAGGAACAGGGAATTACGAGCAGTACTTC. Using reference TRBV9 and TRBJ2-7 for the parts outside the CDR3, the full variable domain is DSGVTQTPKHLITATGQRVTLRCSPRSGDLSVYWYQQSLDQGLQFLIQYYNGEERAKGNILERFSAQQFPDLHSELNLSSLELGDSALYFCASSVGTGNYEQYFGPGTRLTVT.